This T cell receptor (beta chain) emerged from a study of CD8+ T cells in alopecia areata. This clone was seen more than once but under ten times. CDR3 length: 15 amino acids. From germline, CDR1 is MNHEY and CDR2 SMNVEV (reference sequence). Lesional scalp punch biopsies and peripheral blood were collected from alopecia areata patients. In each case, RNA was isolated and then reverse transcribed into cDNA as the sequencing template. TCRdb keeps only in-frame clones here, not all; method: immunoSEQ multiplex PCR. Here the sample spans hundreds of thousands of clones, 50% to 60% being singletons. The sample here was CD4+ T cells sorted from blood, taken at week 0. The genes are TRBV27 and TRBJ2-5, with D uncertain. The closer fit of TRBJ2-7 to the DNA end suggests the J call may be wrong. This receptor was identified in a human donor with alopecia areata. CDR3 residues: CASSLFGVSDYEQYF. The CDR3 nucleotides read TGTGCCAGCAGTTTATTTGGAGTCAGTGACTACGAGCAGTACTTC.